Included here is one TCR beta chain sequence, with context. Its antigen is currently unknown. This CDR3 is built from 16 residues. V was shortened by 0 bases and J by 4 bases, with 15 bases between the two germline ends. CDR1 and CDR2 (germline): LGHNA, YNFKEQ. This sample was included in a study of cytomegalovirus exposure and HLA in healthy donors. The study, taken as a whole, reports: Some public TCRs appeared in many individuals, while most sequences were rare.

The PCR made use of 60 Vbeta and 13 Jbeta primers. Data came from immunoSEQ multiplex PCR; TCRdb stores just in-frame clones and leaves some out. The sample lists 55,000 to 85,000 clones; 55% to 70% were seen once. The clonotype comes from a woman between 45 and 60 years old in good health and CMV-seronegative. Specimen: PBMCs. This chain uses TRBV4-2 with TRBJ1-1, with a weak D call TRBD1 (5 bases). The CDR3 DNA is TGTGCCAGCAGCCAAGAAGGGACGGGGGGGTTCACTGAAGCTTTCTTT. It specifies CASSQEGTGGFTEAFF.